Included here is one T cell receptor (beta chain) sequence, with context. It lacks a known antigen. Given a much more abundant clone one base away, this may be a read error. Other DNA sequences in the same sample also yield this CDR3. These data are taken from a study of metastatic and nonmetastatic thyroid tumors (dated by TCRdb to the early 2020s). Study-level background: Repertoires from peripheral blood and from tumor or nodule tissue samples of malignant and benign thyroid patients were compared.

CDR1 and CDR2, looked up from the germline V gene, are SGDLS and YYNGEE. Trimming leaves V shorter by 4 bases and J shorter by 7 bases, with the junction holding 4 bases beyond the gene matches. The CDR3 spans 14 residues, from the cysteine through the phenylalanine. CDR3 DNA is the only sequence kept; it has 42 bases, read in frame from the first base. None of the patients had been given any treatment before thyroid surgery. Patient clinical samples collected from 2012 to 2018 were retrospectively analysed using T-cell receptor beta sequencing. The library was built by means of PCR. Instrument on record: Illumina HiSeq 4000. The TCR beta-chain CDR3 region of each patient was profiled by high-throughput sequencing. The authors' analysis ran thus. Drawing on CDR3 differences between clinicopathological groups, the researchers built a classifier meant to tell apart patients with distant-metastatic papillary thyroid cancer. To measure repertoire diversity the researchers used the Shannon index, while the Morisita-Horn index served to gauge how similar the tumor and blood repertoires were. TCRdb reanalyzed the raw reads on its own, using fastp at Q25 for trimming and MiXCR for clone calling, and kept in-frame beta chains. These V and J calls derive from TCRdb rather than the authors' analysis. This sample has 30,000 to 35,000 clones in its table, and roughly 29% of those were observed once. The ten largest make up less than 9% of the sample.

On the study overall, not on this receptor specifically: TCR beta diversity was reported as significantly higher in malignant tumors than in benign nodules, in both blood and tumor samples.

The sequencing input was blood. The receptor was derived from a female donor with papillary thyroid cancer or a benign thyroid nodule (not recorded which). Some clones in this sample may be carry-over from other donors' samples. The chain uses TRBV9 and TRBJ1-4; the central 10 bases match TRBD1. The nucleotides read TGTGCCAGCAGCCCCGACAGGGGGCCTGAAAAACTGTTTTTT. Its protein reads: CASSPDRGPEKLFF.